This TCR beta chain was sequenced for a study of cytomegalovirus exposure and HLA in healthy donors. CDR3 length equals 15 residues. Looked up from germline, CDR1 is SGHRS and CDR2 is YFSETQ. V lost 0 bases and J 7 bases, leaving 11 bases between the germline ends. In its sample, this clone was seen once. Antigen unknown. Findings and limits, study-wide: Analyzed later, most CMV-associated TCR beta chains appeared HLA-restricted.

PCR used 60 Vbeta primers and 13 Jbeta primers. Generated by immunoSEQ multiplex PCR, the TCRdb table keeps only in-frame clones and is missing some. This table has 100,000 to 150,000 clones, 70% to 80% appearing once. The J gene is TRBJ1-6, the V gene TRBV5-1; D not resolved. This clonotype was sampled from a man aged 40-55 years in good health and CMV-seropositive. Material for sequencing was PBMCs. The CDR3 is CASSLGIRGNSPLHF. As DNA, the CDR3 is TGCGCCAGCAGCTTGGGGATACGGGGAAATTCACCCCTCCACTTT.